A selection of T cell receptor beta chains follows, all from one sample in a study of neurological immune-mediated disorders. TCRdb re-analysed the 5' RACE reads in MiXCR, keeping a single row per CDR3 protein. The table shows 28,000 or so distinct CDR3 sequences, with about 15% occurring only once. The sequencing sample was made of PBMCs. The receptors shown here come from a man between 65 and 85 years old in good health. CDR3s include the opening cysteine and the closing phenylalanine or tryptophan. The order of the fields is J gene, clone size, D gene, V gene, CDR3 length, CDR3 DNA, CDR3 protein. A D gene is named only where the DNA matches it firmly. The size entry is marked missing in some rows and otherwise reads once, few, many or a size class.

TRBJ2-7 | many | - | TRBV20-1 | 11 | TGCAGCCTCGGCGGGGCGGGCGAGCAGTACTTC | CSLGGAGEQYF
TRBJ2-4 | many | - | TRBV5-1 | 23 | - | CASSFYICSVAQGARDWGNIQYF
TRBJ2-3 | few | - | TRBV12-3/TRBV12-4 | 13 | TGTGCCAGCACCGTCGGACGCACAGATACGCAGTATTTT | CASTVGRTDTQYF
TRBJ1-1 | many | - | TRBV4-3 | 17 | TGCGCCAGCAGCCAAGGGGTGAACAGAGCCGTGAACACTGAAGCTTTCTTT | CASSQGVNRAVNTEAFF
TRBJ1-6 | - | - | TRBV28 | 15 | TGTGCCTGCAAAGCCTCCATATTTTATCATTCACCCCTCCACTTT | CACKASIFYHSPLHF
TRBJ1-5 | many | - | TRBV12-3/TRBV12-4 | 15 | TGTGCCAGCAGTTTGGAACAGGGTAACAATCAGCCCCAGCATTTT | CASSLEQGNNQPQHF
TRBJ2-7 | - | - | TRBV20-1 | 14 | TGCAGTTCCGAAGGTTGGGGGCGCACCGGCGAGCAGTACTTC | CSSEGWGRTGEQYF
TRBJ2-5 | many | TRBD1 | TRBV20-1 | 15 | TGCAGTGCTAGAGATCTCGGGACAGTGGAAGAGACCCAGTACTTC | CSARDLGTVEETQYF
TRBJ2-2 | many | - | TRBV4-3 | 14 | TGCGCCAGCAGCCAAGATCAGGGATCCGGGGAGCTGTTTTTT | CASSQDQGSGELFF
TRBJ2-3 | large | TRBD2 | TRBV20-1 | 16 | TGCAGTGCTGAACCGGGACTAGCGGGGGGATCGGATACGCAGTATTTT | CSAEPGLAGGSDTQYF
TRBJ2-3 | many | - | TRBV20-1 | 14 | TGCAGTGCTAGAGGGGAAAGCAATGTTGATACGCAGTATTTT | CSARGESNVDTQYF
TRBJ1-5 | many | - | TRBV28 | 11 | TGTGCCAGCAGCGCCACCTCGGCCCAGCATTTT | CASSATSAQHF
TRBJ2-5 | many | TRBD1 | TRBV12-3/TRBV12-4 | 16 | TGTGCCAGCAGGGCGCAAGGGACAGGGGGGGGAGAGACCCAGTACTTC | CASRAQGTGGGETQYF
TRBJ2-7 | many | - | TRBV27 | 14 | TGTGCCAGCAGTTTATCGTACAACTCCTACGAGCAGTACTTC | CASSLSYNSYEQYF
TRBJ1-3 | many | - | TRBV6-6 | 15 | TGTGCCAGCAGTTACATGGGGGGCTCTGGAAACACCATATATTTT | CASSYMGGSGNTIYF
TRBJ1-1 | many | TRBD1 | TRBV5-1 | 15 | TGCGCCAGCAGCTGGTCAGGGGGCTCGAACACTGAAGCTTTCTTT | CASSWSGGSNTEAFF
TRBJ1-6 | many | - | TRBV20-1 | 15 | TGCAGTGCCCCAGAGTCCCATTCGGGAAATTCACCCCTCCACTTT | CSAPESHSGNSPLHF
TRBJ1-1 | - | - | TRBV11-3 | 14 | TGTGCCAGCAGCTTACAGAGCATGAACACTGAAGCTTTCTTT | CASSLQSMNTEAFF
TRBJ2-7 | - | - | TRBV20-1 | 15 | TGCAGTGCTAAATCTCCCTCCGGGAGCTCCTACGAGCAGTACTTC | CSAKSPSGSSYEQYF
TRBJ1-1 | many | TRBD1 | TRBV20-1 | 14 | TGCAGTGCTAGGGCAACAGGGGGGCCCACTGAAGCTTTCTTT | CSARATGGPTEAFF
TRBJ2-7 | many | TRBD2 | TRBV7-2 | 14 | TGTGCCAGCAGCTTAGTGGGAGGGCAGAGAGAGCAGTACTTC | CASSLVGGQREQYF
TRBJ2-1 | few | - | TRBV11-1 | 13 | TGTGCCAGCAGCTTACCGACGGGGAATGAGCAGTTCTTC | CASSLPTGNEQFF
TRBJ2-3 | many | TRBD2 | TRBV5-8 | 17 | TGTGCCAGCAGCTTGGCCGTGCTAGCGGGGCGCGCAGATACGCAGTATTTT | CASSLAVLAGRADTQYF
TRBJ2-2 | many | - | TRBV29-1 | 13 | TGCAGCGTTGAATCTTCGGGCACCGGGGAGCTGTTTTTT | CSVESSGTGELFF
TRBJ2-2 | many | TRBD1 | TRBV5-1 | 14 | TGCGCCAGCAGCTCACAGGGGGCGGACGGGGAGCTGTTTTTT | CASSSQGADGELFF
TRBJ1-1 | many | - | TRBV12-1 | 15 | TGTGCCAGCAGCTTTTGGACAGGGTATAACACTGAAGCTTTCTTT | CASSFWTGYNTEAFF
TRBJ2-1 | many | TRBD2 | TRBV20-1 | 11 | TGCAGTGCTCCGCGGGGGGATGAGCAGTTCTTC | CSAPRGDEQFF
TRBJ2-7 | many | TRBD1 | TRBV24-1 | 14 | TGTGCCACCAGTGATCACTTACAGGGGTACGAGCAGTACTTC | CATSDHLQGYEQYF
TRBJ2-1 | many | TRBD1 | TRBV4-2 | 18 | TGTGCCAGCAGCCAAGATGCTTTCCAGGGGGCAATAGAGGTTGAGCAGTTCTTC | CASSQDAFQGAIEVEQFF
TRBJ1-1 | many | - | TRBV29-1 | 14 | TGCAGCGTTGGCCGGACCATTGGAGACACTGAAGCTTTCTTT | CSVGRTIGDTEAFF
TRBJ2-7 | - | - | TRBV5-1 | 13 | TGCGCCAGCAGCTTGGTCGGCGTGGGCGAGCAGTACTTC | CASSLVGVGEQYF
TRBJ1-1 | many | TRBD1 | TRBV20-1 | 14 | TGCAGTGCTGACAGGGGGCGAGTAGGGACTGAAGCTTTCTTT | CSADRGRVGTEAFF
TRBJ2-7 | - | TRBD1 | TRBV12-3/TRBV12-4 | 16 | TGTGCCAGCAGTTTTGGGCCCGGGACAGGGATTTACGAGCAGTACTTC | CASSFGPGTGIYEQYF
TRBJ2-3 | many | TRBD2 | TRBV24-1 | 17 | TGTGCCACCAGTGATTTTAGCGGGGGTCCGCTCTCAGATACGCAGTATTTT | CATSDFSGGPLSDTQYF
TRBJ2-5 | medium-sized | - | TRBV7-3 | 13 | TGTGCCAGCAGCTTAAGGGCAGAAGAGACCCAGTACTTC | CASSLRAEETQYF
TRBJ2-5 | - | - | TRBV20-1 | 15 | TGCAGTGCTCTACAGGGCTCTGTTATTACGAAGACCCAGTACTTC | CSALQGSVITKTQYF
TRBJ2-6 | many | - | TRBV19 | 14 | TGTGCCAGTAGTATAGGACCTGGGGCCAACGTCCTGACTTTC | CASSIGPGANVLTF
TRBJ1-5 | few | - | TRBV5-5 | 14 | TGTGCCAGCAGTCAGGGACGGAGCAATCAGCCCCAGCATTTT | CASSQGRSNQPQHF
TRBJ2-3 | many | - | TRBV4-3 | 16 | TGCGCCAGCAGCCAAGATGCTCTCGGCTTCACAGATACGCAGTATTTT | CASSQDALGFTDTQYF
TRBJ2-1 | many | TRBD2 | TRBV9 | 17 | TGTGCCAGCAGGGAAGTTAGCGGGGGTATGACCTACAATGAGCAGTTCTTC | CASREVSGGMTYNEQFF
TRBJ2-1 | - | - | TRBV9 | 12 | TGTGCTAGCAGCGTAGGAACCAATGAGCTGTTCTTC | CASSVGTNELFF
TRBJ2-3 | - | - | TRBV6-2/TRBV6-3 | 13 | TGTGCCAGCAGTCCGATCCTCTCGGATACGCATTATTTT | CASSPILSDTHYF
TRBJ2-1 | many | TRBD2 | TRBV7-9 | 16 | TGTGCCAGCAGCTTAGGGCGGGGGAACTCCTACAATGAGCAGTTCTTC | CASSLGRGNSYNEQFF
TRBJ1-5 | few | - | TRBV2 | 14 | TGTGCCAGCAGTGAATACAGCTCCAATCAGCCCCAGCATTTT | CASSEYSSNQPQHF
TRBJ2-5 | many | - | TRBV5-1 | 13 | TGCGCCAGCAGCTTGGGCCTAGAAGAGACCCAGTACTTC | CASSLGLEETQYF
TRBJ2-2 | many | TRBD1 | TRBV7-2 | 16 | TGTGCCAGCAGCTTAAAAGCAGGGGGGAACACCGGGGAGCTGTTTTTT | CASSLKAGGNTGELFF
TRBJ1-1 | few | - | TRBV7-3 | 15 | TGTGCCTGCAGTTTGGGTGGGGGGATGTACACTGAAGCTTTCTTT | CACSLGGGMYTEAFF
TRBJ2-2 | many | - | TRBV5-6 | 14 | TGTGCCAGCAGCTTTCGATTTGGGGCCGGGGAGCTGTTTTTT | CASSFRFGAGELFF
TRBJ1-2 | many | - | TRBV5-5 | 14 | TGTGCCAGCAGCTCCCGGACAGAAGACTATGGCTACACCTTC | CASSSRTEDYGYTF
TRBJ2-1 | many | - | TRBV11-2 | 14 | TGTGCCAGCAGCCGGGACATAGACTACAATGAGCAGTTCTTC | CASSRDIDYNEQFF
TRBJ1-5 | many | - | TRBV6-1 | 16 | TGTGCCAGCAGTCCCTCCAGGACAGAGAGCAATCAGCCCCAGCATTTT | CASSPSRTESNQPQHF
TRBJ2-1 | many | - | TRBV7-3 | 15 | TGTGCCAGCAGCTTTACAGGGAGCTCCTACAATGAGCAGTTCTTC | CASSFTGSSYNEQFF
TRBJ2-7 | many | TRBD1 | TRBV12-3/TRBV12-4 | 14 | TGTGCCAGCATGCTGACGACAGGGAGACACGAGCAGTACTTC | CASMLTTGRHEQYF
TRBJ2-1 | many | - | TRBV6-1 | 14 | TGTGCCAGCGGTCCGGACCCGGCGTACAATGAGCAGTTCTTC | CASGPDPAYNEQFF
TRBJ1-1 | many | - | TRBV12-3/TRBV12-4 | 14 | TGTGCCAGCAGTTCTCCGGACTCCCCCAGAAGGGCTTTCTTT | CASSSPDSPRRAFF